A single sample gave rise to the 10 T cell receptor beta chains below, sequenced in a study of T cell clonality in common variable immunodeficiency. Assay used: immunoSEQ multiplex PCR; TCRdb lists only in-frame clones, some missing. The repertoire consists of 45,000 to 65,000 clones, none detected only once. Source material: peripheral blood mononuclear cells. The receptors derive from a person between 18 and 75 years old in good health.

As for this clone: The sequence runs out 3 residues before the end of the CDR3; the remainder is reconstructed from the germline J gene. V and J are TRBV5-1 and TRBJ2-1; 8 bases line up with TRBD1. The V gene end was trimmed by 4 bases and the J gene end by 7 bases; junction bases not matched to a gene: 10. This CDR3 region has 15 residues. Germline-derived CDR1 and CDR2 are SGHRS and YFSETQ. CDR3 residues: CASSPLLRQGNEQFF. The DNA read from the CDR3 is TGCGCCAGCAGCCCCCTACTTCGACAGGGGAATGAG.

On this clone itself: The missing CDR3 end, 3 residues past where the read stops, is filled in from the germline J gene. The chain is built from TRBV7-9 and TRBJ1-1, with 10 positions matching TRBD1. Per the germline V gene, CDR1 is SEHNR and CDR2 is FQNEAQ (reference sequence). The CDR3 runs to 14 residues. The CDR3 region is CASSPGQGQFRAFF. The CDR3 DNA, read in part, is TGTGCCAGCAGCCCGGGACAGGGGCAATTTCGG.

This clone was recorded at least ten times. Read coverage stops 3 residues before the CDR3 terminus; the germline J gene supplies the remainder. This sequence joins TRBV7-3 and TRBJ2-3; 10 nucleotides line up with TRBD2. The germline CDR1 and CDR2 sequences are SGHTA and FQGTGA. V shed 0 bases, J shed 4 bases, and the junction held 1 base outside the gene matches. The CDR3 is made up of 15 amino acids. The CDR3 spells CASSLTSGRPDTQYF. CDR3 bases read: TGTGCCAGCAGCTTAACTAGCGGGAGGCCAGATACG.

This clone showed up many times. With the read ending 3 residues before the CDR3 end, the germline J gene is used to fill in that end. The chain joins TRBV19 to TRBJ1-2; D gene uncertain. The V end was cut by 7 bases, the J end by 5 bases, with 17 bases between. The CDR3 spans 14 residues. The germline V gene encodes CDR1 LNHDA and CDR2 SQIVND (reference sequence). CDR3 DNA, as far as it was read: TGTGCCAGTAAGGCGGGTGGCCCATCATATGGC. Translated: CASKAGGPSYG. From start to end, the CDR3 is CASKAGGPSYGYTF.

The sample holds a few counts of this clone. Sequencing ends 3 residues short of the CDR3 end; the germline J gene provides the rest. V is TRBV7-9 and J is TRBJ2-7; 10 positions agree with TRBD1. This CDR3 is 15 amino acids long. Germline CDR1 is SEHNR and CDR2 is FQNEAQ (reference sequence). Trimming removed 2 bases from V and 5 bases from J; junction bases left unmatched: 6. CDR3: CASSLRDRGGDEQYF. CDR3 bases read: TGTGCCAGCAGCTTAAGGGACAGGGGCGGCGACGAG.

This clone was detected many times. With the read ending 3 residues before the CDR3 end, the germline J gene is used to fill in that end. The chain is built from TRBV29-1 and TRBJ1-2; no definite D call. Germline-derived CDR1 and CDR2 are SQVTM and ANQGSEA. The CDR3 sequence is 12 residues long. CDR3 sequence: CSVEGTGNGYTF. The DNA read from the CDR3 is TGCAGCGTTGAAGGTACGGGGAACGGC.

This clone was picked up many times. The CDR3 DNA, read in part, is TGTGCCAGCAGAGGAGCGGGGGTGACCGGGGAG. As protein: CASRGAGVTGE. The whole CDR3 sequence reads CASRGAGVTGELFF. The V and J genes are TRBV2 and TRBJ2-2; the match to TRBD2 covers 8 bases. The CDR3 is cut off 3 residues early in the read; its end comes from the germline J gene. With 6 bases clipped from V and 5 bases from J, the junction kept 5 bases outside the gene matches. The CDR3 extends over 14 amino acids. Looked up from germline, CDR1 is SNHLY and CDR2 is FYNNEI.

This clone was seen ten or more times. CDR3 sequence reads: CASSTGTSGWDEQFF. CDR3 DNA (partial): TGTGCCAGCAGCACCGGGACTAGCGGGTGGGATGAG. The chain couples TRBV7-2 to TRBJ2-1, with TRBD2 matching 12 bases. Sequencing ends 3 residues short of the CDR3 end; the germline J gene provides the rest. The germline V gene has CDR1 SGHTA and CDR2 FQGNSA. The V and J ends lost 5 bases and 8 bases, in that order; junction bases with no gene match: 7. CDR3 length: 15 residues.

As concerns this clone: The sequence runs out 3 residues before the end of the CDR3; the remainder is reconstructed from the germline J gene. The J gene is TRBJ1-6, the V gene TRBV7-3, with D maybe TRBD1 (5 bases). The CDR3 spans 13 residues. The germline V gene has CDR1 SGHTA and CDR2 FQGTGA. The CDR3 bases that were read are TGTGCCAGCAGTCCCGGGACTGTGTCTCCC. It encodes CASSPGTVSP. The complete CDR3 protein is CASSPGTVSPLHF. Looking up the rest from reference TRBV7-3 and TRBJ1-6 gives the full variable domain: GAGVSQTPSNKVTEKGKYVELRCDPISGHTALYWYRQSLGQGPEFLIYFQGTGAADDSGLPNDRFFAVRPEGSVSTLKIQRTERGDSAVYLCASSPGTVSPLHFGNGTRLTVT.

This clone was counted only a few times. The read terminates 3 residues before the CDR3 end, so the remaining end is supplied by the germline J gene. The rearrangement links TRBV19 to TRBJ1-2; D not certain. The length of the CDR3 is 16 residues. Germline-derived CDR1 and CDR2 are LNHDA and SQIVND (reference sequence). Trimming took off 0 bases at V and 0 bases at J, with 11 bases between the two ends. The DNA read from the CDR3 is TGTGCCAGTAGTATAGATCTGAGGGCGCCTAACTATGGC. Its translation: CASSIDLRAPNYG. From start to end, the CDR3 is CASSIDLRAPNYGYTF.